The 2 T cell receptor beta chains below all came from one sample that was sequenced in a study of siplizumab effects on memory and regulatory T cells. The repertoire was sequenced with immunoSEQ multiplex PCR; TCRdb's copy has only in-frame clones and lacks some. The sample records roughly 120,000 clones, over 85% being singletons. The sample comprised CD4+ T cells sorted from blood. The receptors come from a human donor in good health.

This sequence joins TRBV15 and TRBJ2-1; TRBD2 agrees at 10 bases. Germline CDR1 and CDR2: LNHNV and YYDKDF (reference sequence). CDR3 length: 17 amino acids. The trim removed 5 bases at V and 7 bases at J, leaving 14 bases unmatched. The CDR3 region has the DNA TGTGCCACCAGCGGGGATAGGGGGACTAGCGTTTCTAATGAGCAGTTCTTC. Amino acid sequence: CATSGDRGTSVSNEQFF.

The chain uses TRBV18 and TRBJ1-1, with D unresolved. Germline V gives CDR1 KGHSH, CDR2 LQKENI. The CDR3 is 15 residues long. The V end lost 1 base, the J end lost 1 base, and 10 bases lay between the germline ends. CDR3 DNA sequence: TGTGCCAGCTCACCACGTAACAGTAGGAACACTGAAGCTTTCTTT. Its translation is CASSPRNSRNTEAFF.